The 15 T cell receptor beta chains in this list originate from one sample, sequenced in a study of beta chain features in type 1 diabetes. Points from the study as a whole: Among patients with Type 1 diabetes, TCRB CDR3s were moderately but significantly shorter in every one of the four CD4+ subsets.

Sequencing targeted expressed TCRB transcripts, as all isolated RNA had been reverse transcribed. The protocol was immunoSEQ multiplex PCR, while the TCRdb copy is restricted to in-frame clones and leaves out a portion. The sample has 230,000 or so clones; 16% are singletons. The antigens for these receptors are not known. Sequenced input: naive CD4+ T cells from blood. The receptors stem from a man aged 25-40 years with type 1 diabetes.

Regarding this clone: Other DNA sequences of this sample code for an identical CDR3. The chain employs TRBV27 and TRBJ2-7, with 8 bases fitting TRBD1. The CDR3 runs to 13 residues. The junction had 4 bases not matched to a gene; V was cut back by 5 bases and J by 4 bases. Germline V gives CDR1 MNHEY, CDR2 SMNVEV (reference sequence). The DNA for the CDR3 is TGTGCCAGCAGTCCTCGACAGGGGTACGAGCAGTACTTC. Translated, it gives CASSPRQGYEQYF.

This chain joins TRBV9 and TRBJ2-5; TRBD1 matches at 8 bases. With 3 bases clipped from V and 4 bases from J, the junction kept 5 bases outside the gene matches. The CDR3 sequence is 14 residues long. CDR1 SGDLS and CDR2 YYNGEE come from the germline V gene. The CDR3: CASSGDRGGETQYF. The CDR3 DNA reads as TGTGCCAGCAGCGGAGACAGGGGAGGAGAGACCCAGTACTTC.

The rearrangement joins TRBV28 to TRBJ2-3; 7 nucleotides line up with TRBD1. Germline assignment: CDR1 MDHEN and CDR2 SYDVKM. V was clipped by 5 bases and J by 4 bases; unmatched bases: 9. There are 15 residues in the CDR3. The CDR3 nucleotides read TGTGCCAGCAGTCCCCAGACAGGGAGAGCAGATACGCAGTATTTT. Translated: CASSPQTGRADTQYF.

The V gene is TRBV30, the J gene TRBJ2-7, with 9 bases lining up with TRBD1. Germline V lookup: CDR1 GTSNPN, CDR2 SVGIG (reference sequence). The CDR3 has 13 residues. The ends lost 3 bases at V and 3 bases at J; junction bases unmatched: 3. CDR3 amino acids: CAWRGTGNYEQYF. The DNA of the CDR3 is TGTGCCTGGAGAGGGACAGGGAACTACGAGCAGTACTTC.

The chain uses TRBV7-3 and TRBJ2-5, with D perhaps matching TRBD2 (6 bases). V shed 4 bases and J shed 5 bases, with 11 bases lying between them. This CDR3 region has 13 residues. Per germline, CDR1 SGHTA and CDR2 FQGTGA. CDR3 bases: TGTGCCAGCAGCTCCTCGGGGGAGGAGACCCAGTACTTC. Protein sequence: CASSSSGEETQYF.

This clone was found a few times. The gene calls are TRBV7-2 and TRBJ2-4; TRBD1 matches at 9 bases. The CDR3 has 17 amino acids. Germline V gene lookup returns CDR1 SGHTA and CDR2 FQGNSA. V lost 5 bases to trimming and J lost 1 base; unmatched junction nucleotides: 9. Here the CDR3 reads CASSPRTGDRAKNIQYF. The CDR3 nucleotides read TGTGCCAGCAGCCCCCGGACAGGGGATCGGGCCAAAAACATTCAGTACTTC. The entire variable domain, with the rest obtained from reference TRBV7-2 and TRBJ2-4, is as follows: GAGVSQSPSNKVTEKGKDVELRCDPISGHTALYWYRQSLGQGLEFLIYFQGNSAPDKSGLPSDRFSAERTGGSVSTLTIQRTQQEDSAVYLCASSPRTGDRAKNIQYFGAGTRLSVL.

The chain links TRBV10-3 to TRBJ2-1; no reliable D call. V was clipped by 0 bases and J by 6 bases, with 6 bases between them. Per the germline V gene, CDR1 is ENHRY and CDR2 is SYGVKD. The CDR3 totals 13 residues. This CDR3 reads CAISESNINEQFF. The DNA of the CDR3 is TGTGCCATCAGTGAGTCAAATATCAATGAGCAGTTCTTC.

This clone was counted between two and nine times. The chain has TRBV19 and TRBJ2-4; no reliable D call. Deletions cut 4 bases from V and 13 bases from J, with 17 bases between. CDR1 is LNHDA and CDR2 is SQIVND in the germline V gene (reference sequence). The CDR3 spans 13 residues. The CDR3 is CASSNPAPSPQYF. CDR3 nucleotides: TGTGCCAGTAGTAATCCGGCTCCGTCGCCCCAGTACTTC.

The chain couples TRBV6-5 to TRBJ2-1; tentatively, D is TRBD1 (6 bases). V shed 1 base and J shed 7 bases, with 14 bases lying between them. The CDR3 is made up of 15 amino acids. CDR1 is MNHEY, CDR2 SVGAGI, per germline. As DNA, the CDR3 is TGTGCCAGCAGTTACTGGCAGGGGCTGGGAAATGAGCAGTTCTTC. This translates into CASSYWQGLGNEQFF.

V usage is TRBV12-5 and J usage is TRBJ2-7; weak D call: TRBD1 (5 bases). The CDR3 covers 13 residues. Germline V gene data show CDR1 as LGHNT and CDR2 as FRNRAP. Trimming removed 11 bases from V and 1 base from J, with 15 bases in between. This chain's CDR3 is CAGLLRGSYEQYF. Written as DNA, the CDR3 is TGTGCTGGCCTCTTAAGGGGTTCCTACGAGCAGTACTTC.

This clone was picked up a small number of times. The CDR3 region has the DNA TGCAGCGTTCGAGGACTCATCTACACTGAAGCTTTCTTT. Protein: CSVRGLIYTEAFF. V and J are TRBV29-1 and TRBJ1-1; D is unresolved. Per the germline V gene, CDR1 is SQVTM and CDR2 is ANQGSEA. The CDR3 runs to 13 residues. V lost 5 bases and J lost 3, with 13 bases in between. Variable domain in full (rest from reference TRBV29-1 and TRBJ1-1): SAVISQKPSRDICQRGTSLTIQCQVDSQVTMMFWYRQQPGQSLTLIATANQGSEATYESGFVIDKFPISRPNLTFSTLTVSNMSPEDSSIYLCSVRGLIYTEAFFGQGTRLTVV.

This clone was detected only a few times. The chain has TRBV14 and TRBJ2-4, with TRBD2 matching 8 bases. CDR3 length equals 13 residues. Germline CDR1 is SGHDN and CDR2 is FVKESK. V was pared by 4 bases and J by 16 bases, with 12 bases of the junction left unmatched. The CDR3 is CASSPTTSGLHYF. The CDR3 DNA follows: TGTGCCAGCAGCCCTACCACTAGCGGCTTACATTACTTC.

This clone was observed a few times. This chain uses TRBV9 with TRBJ2-6, with TRBD1 matching over 8 bases. The germline V gene has CDR1 SGDLS and CDR2 YYNGEE. The CDR3 is 17 amino acids. The V and J ends lost 0 bases and 3 bases, in that order; junction bases with no gene match: 5. The CDR3 region is CASSVATGGNGANVLTF. CDR3 nucleotides: TGTGCCAGCAGCGTAGCTACAGGGGGAAATGGGGCCAACGTCCTGACTTTC. Full variable domain (missing parts from reference TRBV9 and TRBJ2-6): DSGVTQTPKHLITATGQRVTLRCSPRSGDLSVYWYQQSLDQGLQFLIQYYNGEERAKGNILERFSAQQFPDLHSELNLSSLELGDSALYFCASSVATGGNGANVLTFGAGSRLTVL.

The table lists this clone with a few counts. The CDR3, as DNA: TGCAGCGTGACAGGGACTACCCAAGAGACCCAGTACTTC. Translated: CSVTGTTQETQYF. The chain is built from TRBV29-1 and TRBJ2-5; D tentatively reads TRBD1 or TRBD2 (7 bases each). Germline CDR1 is SQVTM and CDR2 is ANQGSEA. Trimming took off 6 bases at V and 1 base at J, with 12 bases between the two ends. The CDR3 sequence is 13 residues long. Variable domain in full (rest from reference TRBV29-1 and TRBJ2-5): SAVISQKPSRDICQRGTSLTIQCQVDSQVTMMFWYRQQPGQSLTLIATANQGSEATYESGFVIDKFPISRPNLTFSTLTVSNMSPEDSSIYLCSVTGTTQETQYFGPGTRLLVL.

The J gene is TRBJ2-4, the V gene TRBV7-9, with 7 bases that match TRBD1. This CDR3 is built from 15 residues. Germline-derived CDR1 and CDR2 are SEHNR and FQNEAQ (reference sequence). The V and J ends lost 5 bases and 3 bases, in that order; junction bases with no gene match: 7. The CDR3 nucleotides are TGTGCCAGCAGCCGGGACAGCCCGTTCAAAAACATTCAGTACTTC. Translated, it gives CASSRDSPFKNIQYF.